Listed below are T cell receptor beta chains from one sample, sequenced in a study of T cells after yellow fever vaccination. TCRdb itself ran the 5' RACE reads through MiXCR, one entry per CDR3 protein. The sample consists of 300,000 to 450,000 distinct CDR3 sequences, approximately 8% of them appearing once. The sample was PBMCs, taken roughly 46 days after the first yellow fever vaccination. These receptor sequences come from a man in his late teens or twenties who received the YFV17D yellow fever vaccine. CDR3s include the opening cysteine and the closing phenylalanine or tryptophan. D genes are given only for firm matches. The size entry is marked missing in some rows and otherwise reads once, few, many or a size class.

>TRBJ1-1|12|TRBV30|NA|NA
TGTGCCTGGACCCTAGACGGCAGAGAAGCTTTCTTT
CAWTLDGREAFF
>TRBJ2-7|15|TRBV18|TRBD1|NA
TGTGCCAGCTCACCGGGACAGAGCTACTCCTACGAGCAGTACTTC
CASSPGQSYSYEQYF
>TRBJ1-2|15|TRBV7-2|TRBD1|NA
TGTGCCAGCAGCAGTTCGACAGGGGGCTCGAATGGCTACACCTTC
CASSSSTGGSNGYTF
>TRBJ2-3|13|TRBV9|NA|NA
TGTGCCAGCAGCGTAGTTAGCGCAGATACGCAGTATTTT
CASSVVSADTQYF
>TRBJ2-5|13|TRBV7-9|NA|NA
TGTGCCAGCAGCTTATTGCCGCAAGAGACCCAGTACTTC
CASSLLPQETQYF
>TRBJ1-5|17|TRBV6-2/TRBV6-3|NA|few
TGTGCCAGCAGCCCAGTTACTTCTCGAGTGACTAATCAGCCCCAGCATTTT
CASSPVTSRVTNQPQHF
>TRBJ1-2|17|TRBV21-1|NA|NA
TGTGCCAGCAGCAAAGCCGGGACAGAAGGGGGAAACTATGGCTACACCTTC
CASSKAGTEGGNYGYTF
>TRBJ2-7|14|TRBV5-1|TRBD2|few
TGCGCCAGCAGCTTGCGGGGGGACCTTGACGAGCAGTACTTC
CASSLRGDLDEQYF
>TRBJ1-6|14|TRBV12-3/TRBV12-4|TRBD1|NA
TGTGCCAGCAGCCGGACAGGGTATAATTCACCCCTCCACTTT
CASSRTGYNSPLHF
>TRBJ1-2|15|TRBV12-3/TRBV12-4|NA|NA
TGTGCCAGCAGTTTTGAGACAGGTGTTAACTATGGCTACACCTTC
CASSFETGVNYGYTF
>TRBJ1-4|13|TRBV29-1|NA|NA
TGCAGCGTTGAGCAGGGCCGGAAGGAAAAACTGTTTTTT
CSVEQGRKEKLFF
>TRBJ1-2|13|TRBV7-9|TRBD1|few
TGTGCCATCAGGATTGGACAGGGCGGCGGCTACACCTTC
CAIRIGQGGGYTF
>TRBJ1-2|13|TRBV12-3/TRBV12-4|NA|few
TGTGCCAGCAGTTTAGGCACAGGGATCGGCTACACCTTC
CASSLGTGIGYTF
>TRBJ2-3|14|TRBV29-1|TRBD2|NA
TGCAGCGTTGGGGGCGGGGGGTCCACAGATACGCAGTATTTT
CSVGGGGSTDTQYF
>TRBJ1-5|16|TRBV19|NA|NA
TGTGCCAGTAGGTATCTGCGACCTCATAGCAATCAGCCCCAGCATTTT
CASRYLRPHSNQPQHF
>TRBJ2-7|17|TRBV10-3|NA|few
TGTGCCATCAGTGAGTTGGAGGGGCAGTCTTTCTCCTACGAGCAGTACTTC
CAISELEGQSFSYEQYF
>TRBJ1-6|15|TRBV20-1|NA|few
TGCAGTGCTAGAGATCGGGCAGGGGAGAATTCACCCCTCCACTTT
CSARDRAGENSPLHF
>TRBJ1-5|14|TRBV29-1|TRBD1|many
TGCAGCGTTGGACAGGGGGTAGGGAATCAGCCCCAGCATTTT
CSVGQGVGNQPQHF
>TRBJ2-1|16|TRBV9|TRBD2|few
TGTGCCAGCAGCGTAAGTCTAGCGGGGGGGTACAATGAGCAGTTCTTC
CASSVSLAGGYNEQFF
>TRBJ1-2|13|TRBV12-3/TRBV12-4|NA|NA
TGTGCCAGCAGTTGGGGATATAACTATGGCTACACCTTC
CASSWGYNYGYTF
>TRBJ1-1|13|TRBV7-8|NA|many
TGTGCCAGCAGCTTAGTACCGAACACTGAAGCTTTCTTT
CASSLVPNTEAFF
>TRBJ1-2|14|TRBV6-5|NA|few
TGTGCCAGCAGCTACGGGCGGAGGGGCGGCGGCTACACCTTC
CASSYGRRGGGYTF
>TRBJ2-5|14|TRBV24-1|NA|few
TGTGCCACCAGTGAACGGGGAACGGGAGAGACCCAGTACTTC
CATSERGTGETQYF
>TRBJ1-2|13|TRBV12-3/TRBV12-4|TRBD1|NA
TGTGCCAGCATTCCTTGGACAGGGGGCATCGTCACCTTC
CASIPWTGGIVTF
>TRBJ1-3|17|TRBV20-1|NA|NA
TGCTGTGCTAGAGTTCCCCCAGGGGAGTCGGCTGGAAACACCATATATTTT
CCARVPPGESAGNTIYF
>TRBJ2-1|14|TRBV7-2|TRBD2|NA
TGTGCCAGCCGAGCGGGGGGGCCTTTATATGAGCAGTTCTTC
CASRAGGPLYEQFF
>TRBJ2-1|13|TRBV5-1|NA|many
TGCGCCAGCAGGACCGGGACCGGAGGGGGGCAGTTCTTC
CASRTGTGGGQFF
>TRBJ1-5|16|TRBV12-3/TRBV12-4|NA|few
TGTGCCAGCAGTTTAGTCCTCGACACGGTCAATCAGCCCCAGCATTTT
CASSLVLDTVNQPQHF
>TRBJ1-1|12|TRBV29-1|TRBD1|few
TGCAGCGTCCAGGGGGGCCGACTCCCTGCTTTCTTT
CSVQGGRLPAFF
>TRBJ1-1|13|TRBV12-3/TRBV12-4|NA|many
TGTGCCAGCAGCGAGGGTTTCTTCACTGAAGCTTTCTTT
CASSEGFFTEAFF
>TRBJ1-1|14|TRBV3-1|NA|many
TGTGCCAGCAGCCGAGGGGGGCTAGGGACTGAAGCTTTCTTT
CASSRGGLGTEAFF
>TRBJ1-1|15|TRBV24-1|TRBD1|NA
TGTGCCACCAGTGAAACAGGGGCCGGGCCCGCTGAAGCTTTCTTT
CATSETGAGPAEAFF
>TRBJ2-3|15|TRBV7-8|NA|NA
TGTGCCATGGGACCCAGTCCCCCGTTCACAGATACGCAGTATTTT
CAMGPSPPFTDTQYF
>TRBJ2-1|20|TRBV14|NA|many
TGTGCCAGCAGCCTCCGACCCCAACGGGCAGGGGCGAACTCCTACAATGAGCAGTTCTTC
CASSLRPQRAGANSYNEQFF
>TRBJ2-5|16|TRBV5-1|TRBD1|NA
TGCGCCAGCAGCCTGGGACAGGGGGCCTTGGGGGAGACCCAGTACTTC
CASSLGQGALGETQYF
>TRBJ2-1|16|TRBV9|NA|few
TGTGCCAGCAGCGTAGATGGCGAGAGCTCCTACAATGAGCAGTTCTTC
CASSVDGESSYNEQFF
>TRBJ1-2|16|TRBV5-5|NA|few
TGTGCCAGCAGCTTGGGGTCCGCCCGACCTAACTATGGCTACACCTTC
CASSLGSARPNYGYTF
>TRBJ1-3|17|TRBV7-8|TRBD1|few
TGTGCCAGCAGCTCGCGGGACAGTCCATTCTCTGGAAACACCATATATTTT
CASSSRDSPFSGNTIYF
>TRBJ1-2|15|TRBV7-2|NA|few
TGTGCCAGCAGCACGTCACCCAGGGGCGGCTATGGCTACACCTTC
CASSTSPRGGYGYTF
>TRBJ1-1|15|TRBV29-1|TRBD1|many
TGCAGCGTTCGACAGGGGGCTGGGTTCGAAACTGAAGCTTTCTTT
CSVRQGAGFETEAFF
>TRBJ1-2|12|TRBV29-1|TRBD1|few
TGCAGCGCCGTACAGGGGGACTATGGCTACACCTTC
CSAVQGDYGYTF
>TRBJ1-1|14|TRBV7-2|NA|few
TGTGCCAGCAGCTTAGAGGCCACCAACACTGAAGCTTTCTTT
CASSLEATNTEAFF
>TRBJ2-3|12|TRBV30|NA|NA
TGTGCCTGGACCCCTAGCACAGATACGCAGTATTTT
CAWTPSTDTQYF
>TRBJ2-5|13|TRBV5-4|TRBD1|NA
TGTGCCAGCAGGTTGACAGGGCTGGAGACCCAGTACTTC
CASRLTGLETQYF
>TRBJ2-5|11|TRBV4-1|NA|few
TGCGCCAGCAGCCACGGCGGGACCCAGTACTTC
CASSHGGTQYF
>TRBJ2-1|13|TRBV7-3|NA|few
TGTGCCAGCAGCTATTTCCCGGAGGGTGAGCAGTTCTTC
CASSYFPEGEQFF
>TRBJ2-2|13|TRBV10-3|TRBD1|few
TGTGCCATCTGGGACAGTAACACCGGGGAGCTGTTTTTT
CAIWDSNTGELFF
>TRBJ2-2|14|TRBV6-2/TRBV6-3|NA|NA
TGTGCCAGCAGTCAAGCACAGAACACCGGGGAGCTGTTTTTT
CASSQAQNTGELFF